This T cell receptor (beta chain) was found in a study of blood T cell repertoires in COVID-19. Repertoires were generated with immunoSEQ multiplex PCR, while TCRdb's copy carries only in-frame clones and drops some. The sample contains 120,000 to 150,000 clones, 88% of which appear only once. The sequence was obtained from a human donor with COVID-19, enrolled during active disease. The donor label of this sample is uncertain. The material sequenced was peripheral blood.

This CDR3 is CASSPLDRGSNYGYTF. In nucleotides, the CDR3 is TGTGCCAGCTCACCTTTGGACAGGGGATCTAACTATGGCTACACCTTC. V and J are TRBV18 and TRBJ1-2; 9 bases match TRBD1. Germline lookup yields CDR1 KGHSH and CDR2 LQKENI. The CDR3 loop spans 16 amino acids. After removal of 3 bases from V and 0 bases from J, the junction contained 5 bases not matched to a gene. Full variable domain (remainder filled in from reference TRBV18 and TRBJ1-2): NAGVMQNPRHLVRRRGQEARLRCSPMKGHSHVYWYRQLPEEGLKFMVYLQKENIIDESGMPKERFSAEFPKEGPSILRIQQVVRGDSAAYFCASSPLDRGSNYGYTFGSGTRLTVV.